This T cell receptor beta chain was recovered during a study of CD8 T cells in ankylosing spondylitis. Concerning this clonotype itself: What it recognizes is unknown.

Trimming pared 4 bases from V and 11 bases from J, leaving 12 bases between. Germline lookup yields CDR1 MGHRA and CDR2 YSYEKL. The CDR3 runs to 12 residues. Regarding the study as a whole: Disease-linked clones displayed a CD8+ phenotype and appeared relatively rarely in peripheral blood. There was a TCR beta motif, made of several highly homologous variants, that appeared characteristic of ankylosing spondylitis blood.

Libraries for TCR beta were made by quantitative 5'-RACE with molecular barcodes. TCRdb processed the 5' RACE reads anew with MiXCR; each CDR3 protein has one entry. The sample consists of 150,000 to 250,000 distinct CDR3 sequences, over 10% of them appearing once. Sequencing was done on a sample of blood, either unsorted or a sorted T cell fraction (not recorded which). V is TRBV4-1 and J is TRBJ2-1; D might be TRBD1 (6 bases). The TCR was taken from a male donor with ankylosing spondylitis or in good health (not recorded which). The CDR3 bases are TGCGCCAGCAGCCCTGACCGGGACAAGCAGTTCTTC. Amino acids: CASSPDRDKQFF.